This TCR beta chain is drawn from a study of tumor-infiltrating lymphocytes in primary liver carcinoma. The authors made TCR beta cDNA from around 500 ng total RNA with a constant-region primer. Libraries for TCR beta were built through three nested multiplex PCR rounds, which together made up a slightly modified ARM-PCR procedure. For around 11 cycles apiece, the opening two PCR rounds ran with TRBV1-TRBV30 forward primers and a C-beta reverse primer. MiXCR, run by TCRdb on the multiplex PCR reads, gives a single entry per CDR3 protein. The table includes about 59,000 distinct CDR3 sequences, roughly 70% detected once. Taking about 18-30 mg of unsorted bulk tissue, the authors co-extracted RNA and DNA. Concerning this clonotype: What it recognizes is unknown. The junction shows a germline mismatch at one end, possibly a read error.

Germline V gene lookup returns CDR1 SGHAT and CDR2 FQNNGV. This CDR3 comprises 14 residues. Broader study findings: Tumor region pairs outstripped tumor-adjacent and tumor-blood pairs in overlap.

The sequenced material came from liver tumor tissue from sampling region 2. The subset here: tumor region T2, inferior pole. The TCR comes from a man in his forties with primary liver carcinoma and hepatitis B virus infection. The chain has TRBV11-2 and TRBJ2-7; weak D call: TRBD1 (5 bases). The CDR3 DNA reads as TGTGCCAGTAGCTCTAACAGGAACTCCTACAAGCAGTACTTC. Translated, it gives CASSSNRNSYKQYF.